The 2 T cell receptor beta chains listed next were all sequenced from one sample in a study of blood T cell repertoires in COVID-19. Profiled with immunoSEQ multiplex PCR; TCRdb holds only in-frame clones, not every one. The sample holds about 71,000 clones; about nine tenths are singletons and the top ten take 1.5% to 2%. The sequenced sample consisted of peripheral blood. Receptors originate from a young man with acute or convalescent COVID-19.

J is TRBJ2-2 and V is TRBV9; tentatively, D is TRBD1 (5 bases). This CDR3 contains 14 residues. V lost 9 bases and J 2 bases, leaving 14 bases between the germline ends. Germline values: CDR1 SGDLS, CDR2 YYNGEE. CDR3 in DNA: TGTGCCACCCAATTGGGGCTTAACACCGGGGAGCTGTTTTTT. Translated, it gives CATQLGLNTGELFF.

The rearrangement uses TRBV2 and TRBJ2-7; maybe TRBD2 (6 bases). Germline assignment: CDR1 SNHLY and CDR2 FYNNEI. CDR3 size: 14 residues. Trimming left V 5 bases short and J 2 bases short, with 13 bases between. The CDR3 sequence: CASSRRGLTYEQYF. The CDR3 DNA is TGTGCCAGCAGTAGGAGGGGTCTAACCTACGAGCAGTACTTC.